The 17 T cell receptor beta chains given below trace back to one sample, sequenced in a study of technical replicates of blood from a few donors. Measured with immunoSEQ multiplex PCR; TCRdb has only the in-frame clones, and not every one. The sample consists of around 63,000 clones, 95% to 98% of them appearing once. The sample taken for sequencing was T cells isolated from PBMCs. These receptors originate from a human donor in good health.

The rearrangement links TRBV5-4 to TRBJ2-7; D is perhaps TRBD2 (5 bases). Germline-derived CDR1 and CDR2 are SGHNT and YYREEE (reference sequence). Trimming pared 1 base from V and 1 base from J, leaving 9 bases between. The CDR3 runs to 14 residues. The CDR3 region has the DNA TGTGCCAGCAGCTTGTCGGGGATTTCCTACGAGCAGTACTTC. Protein: CASSLSGISYEQYF.

V and J are TRBV6-5 and TRBJ1-5; D ambiguous. The germline V and J ends were trimmed by 6 bases and 4 bases, with 10 bases remaining between them. Germline V gene sequence: CDR1 MNHEY, CDR2 SVGAGI. CDR3 length equals 13 residues. CDR3: CASSERGNQPQHF. Here the CDR3 DNA reads TGTGCCAGCAGCGAAAGAGGGAATCAGCCCCAGCATTTT.

The chain joins TRBV5-4 to TRBJ1-1; 7 nucleotides line up with TRBD1. Trimming cost V 4 bases and J 1 base; bases outside gene matches: 7. Germline V gives CDR1 SGHNT, CDR2 YYREEE (reference sequence). This CDR3 is built from 15 residues. The CDR3: CASSQHHRGNTEAFF. The CDR3 coding sequence is TGTGCCAGCAGCCAACACCACAGGGGGAACACTGAAGCTTTCTTT.

J is TRBJ2-1 and V is TRBV2; 8 bases line up with TRBD2. Trimming removed 6 bases from V and 8 bases from J; junction bases left unmatched: 0. The CDR3 contains 11 residues. Germline CDR1 SNHLY, CDR2 FYNNEI. DNA of the CDR3: TGTGCCAGCAGGGGACTAGATGAGCAGTTCTTC. This sequence encodes CASRGLDEQFF.

The chain couples TRBV13 to TRBJ2-3; 7 bases match TRBD2. Trimming took 1 base from V and 5 from J; bases not matched to a gene: 9. Germline lookup yields CDR1 PRHDT and CDR2 FYEKMQ (reference sequence). The CDR3 has 16 amino acids. The CDR3 DNA follows: TGTGCCAGCAGCTTAGAATCCAGCGGGGATGGAGATACGCAGTATTTT. Residues: CASSLESSGDGDTQYF.

The rearrangement joins TRBV28 to TRBJ2-6; D uncertain. CDR3 size: 15 residues. Deletions cut 7 bases from V and 0 bases from J, with 10 bases between. Per the germline V gene, CDR1 is MDHEN and CDR2 is SYDVKM. The CDR3, as DNA: TGTGCCAGCACTCCAACAAACTCTGGGGCCAACGTCCTGACTTTC. It specifies CASTPTNSGANVLTF.

J is TRBJ1-1 and V is TRBV11-2, with D maybe TRBD1 (5 bases). CDR3 length: 15 amino acids. The germline V and J ends were trimmed by 1 base and 2 bases, with 11 bases remaining between them. CDR1 is SGHAT, CDR2 FQNNGV, per germline. The CDR3 sequence is CASSLVAGLNTEAFF. In DNA form, the CDR3 reads TGTGCCAGCAGCTTAGTCGCAGGGCTTAACACTGAAGCTTTCTTT. Supplemented by reference TRBV11-2 and TRBJ1-1, the full variable domain reads EAGVAQSPRYKIIEKRQSVAFWCNPISGHATLYWYQQILGQGPKLLIQFQNNGVVDDSQLPKDRFSAERLKGVDSTLKIQPAKLEDSAVYLCASSLVAGLNTEAFFGQGTRLTVV.

The chain recombines TRBV29-1 with TRBJ2-7; possible D gene TRBD1, 5 bases. V was cut by 7 bases and J by 6 bases, with 13 bases left in between. CDR3 length: 11 residues. Looked up from germline, CDR1 is SQVTM and CDR2 is ANQGSEA. Here the CDR3 reads CSAQGNGEQYF. The DNA for the CDR3 is TGCAGCGCCCAGGGAAATGGCGAGCAGTACTTC.

In its sample, this clone was seen once. The V call is TRBV9, the J call TRBJ2-1, with 7 bases matching TRBD1. The CDR3 runs 15 residues. The germline CDR1 and CDR2 sequences are SGDLS and YYNGEE. V lost 3 bases to trimming and J lost 3 bases; unmatched junction nucleotides: 6. The CDR3 region has the DNA TGTGCCAGCAGCGACCGACAGGGTTACTACAATGAGCAGTTCTTC. Residues: CASSDRQGYYNEQFF.

The chain carries TRBV28 and TRBJ1-1; weak D call: TRBD1 (6 bases). The V gene's germline CDR1 is MDHEN and CDR2 SYDVKM. Trimming pared 3 bases from V and 0 bases from J, leaving 17 bases between. The CDR3 runs 17 residues. CDR3 region: CASSFPGVPLMNTEAFF. DNA for the CDR3: TGTGCCAGCAGTTTTCCAGGGGTACCGCTTATGAACACTGAAGCTTTCTTT.

The genes are TRBV27 and TRBJ2-3, with D possibly matching TRBD2 (6 bases). The germline V gene encodes CDR1 MNHEY and CDR2 SMNVEV (reference sequence). The length of the CDR3 is 16 residues. V was pared by 3 bases and J by 6 bases, with 19 bases between. CDR3: CASSFSITTSSDTQYF. The CDR3 DNA sequence: TGTGCCAGCAGTTTCTCGATAACGACTAGTTCGGATACGCAGTATTTT.

The genes are TRBV7-9 and TRBJ2-3; no definite D call. CDR3 size: 13 residues. Trimming shortened V by 3 bases and J by 2 bases, and 6 bases separated the two germline ends. Germline V lookup: CDR1 SEHNR, CDR2 FQNEAQ (reference sequence). The CDR3 reads CASSLGSTDTQYF. The CDR3 DNA follows: TGTGCCAGCAGCTTGGGCTCCACAGATACGCAGTATTTT.

The rearrangement joins TRBV6-1 to TRBJ2-3; 7 bases are shared with TRBD1. The CDR3 has 13 residues. V was clipped by 6 bases and J by 3 bases; unmatched bases: 3. CDR1 and CDR2 from the germline V gene are MNHNS and SASEGT. The CDR3 protein is CASRRQGTDTQYF. CDR3 DNA sequence: TGTGCCAGCAGAAGACAGGGAACAGATACGCAGTATTTT.

The chain recombines TRBV21-1 with TRBJ2-1; TRBD1 is taken as the D call from the table, unchecked against the DNA. TRBV21-1 is listed as a pseudogene. The CDR3 totals 15 residues. CDR3 DNA: TGTGCCAGCAGCAAGGAGGGACAGGGCTACAATGAGCAGTTCTTC. Translation gives CASSKEGQGYNEQFF.

The chain employs TRBV19 and TRBJ1-2; D uncertain. The CDR3 runs to 13 residues. Trimming removed 0 bases from V and 4 bases from J, with 6 bases in between. Germline V CDR1 and CDR2: LNHDA, SQIVND (reference sequence). The CDR3 DNA follows: TGTGCCAGTAGTATAGAGGCCAGCTATGGCTACACCTTC. Its protein product is CASSIEASYGYTF.

V usage is TRBV6-5 and J usage is TRBJ1-1; tentatively, D is TRBD1 (5 bases). The germline gives CDR1 MNHEY, CDR2 SVGAGI. CDR3 length: 13 residues. Trimming stripped 4 bases from V and 2 bases from J, with 8 bases between. This CDR3 reads CASSLTDNTEAFF. The DNA for the CDR3 is TGTGCCAGCAGTTTGACAGATAACACTGAAGCTTTCTTT.

V usage is TRBV2 and J usage is TRBJ1-2; TRBD1 aligns across 10 bases. The germline CDR1 and CDR2 sequences are SNHLY and FYNNEI. CDR3 length equals 14 residues. The V gene end was trimmed by 5 bases and the J gene end by 3 bases; junction bases not matched to a gene: 3. CDR3 sequence (DNA): TGTGCCAGCAGTTCGGACAGGGGGTACTATGGCTACACCTTC. Amino acids: CASSSDRGYYGYTF. The entire variable domain, with the rest obtained from reference TRBV2 and TRBJ1-2, is as follows: EPEVTQTPSHQVTQMGQEVILRCVPISNHLYFYWYRQILGQKVEFLVSFYNNEISEKSEIFDDQFSVERPDGSNFTLKIRSTKLEDSAMYFCASSSDRGYYGYTFGSGTRLTVV.